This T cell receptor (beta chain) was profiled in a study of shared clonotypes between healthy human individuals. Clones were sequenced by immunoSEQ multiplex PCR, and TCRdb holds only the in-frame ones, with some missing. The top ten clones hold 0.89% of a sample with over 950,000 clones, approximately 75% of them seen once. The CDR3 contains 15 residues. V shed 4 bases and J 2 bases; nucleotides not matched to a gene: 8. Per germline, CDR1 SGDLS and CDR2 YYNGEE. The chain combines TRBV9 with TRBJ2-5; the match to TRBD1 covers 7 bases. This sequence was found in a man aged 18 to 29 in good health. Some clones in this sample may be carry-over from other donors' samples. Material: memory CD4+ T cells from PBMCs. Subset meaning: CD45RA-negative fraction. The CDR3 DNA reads TGTGCCAGCAGCCCCCAAGGGGGCACTCAAGAGACCCAGTACTTC. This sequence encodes CASSPQGGTQETQYF.